One sample yielded the 27 T cell receptor beta chains listed below, sequenced in a study of cytomegalovirus exposure and HLA in healthy donors. The PCR ran on 60 Vbeta and 13 Jbeta primers. The assay was immunoSEQ multiplex PCR, and TCRdb's table has in-frame clones only and misses some. The data show approximately 200,000 clones, with approximately 75% seen just once and more than 4% held by the top ten. The sample taken for sequencing was PBMCs. The receptors come from a man aged 25 to 40 in good health and CMV-seropositive.

This clone was observed a few times. This chain connects TRBV7-6 to TRBJ1-3, with D possibly TRBD1 on 6 matching bases. This CDR3 is built from 15 residues. Trimming stripped 5 bases from V and 5 bases from J, with 16 bases between. Germline CDR1 reads SGHVS; CDR2 reads FNYEAQ. The CDR3 loop reads CASSPSPDSRNTIYF. The CDR3 DNA sequence: TGTGCCAGCAGCCCTAGCCCGGACAGTAGAAACACCATATATTTT.

The V gene is TRBV12-1, the J gene TRBJ2-1; the D segment call TRBD2 is taken from the table without a DNA check. TRBV12-1 is classified as a pseudogene. The CDR3 covers 14 residues. Here the CDR3 reads CASSDQRGYNEQFF. CDR3 DNA: TGTGCCAGCAGCGACCAGCGGGGATACAATGAGCAGTTCTTC.

The genes are TRBV6-4 and TRBJ2-5; 7 bases match TRBD2. The ends lost 4 bases at V and 5 bases at J; junction bases unmatched: 4. CDR1 and CDR2 (germline): MRHNA, SNTAGT. The CDR3 runs 13 residues. The CDR3 region has the DNA TGTGCCAGCAGTGCGAATAGCGGGGAGACCCAGTACTTC. As protein: CASSANSGETQYF.

The rearrangement uses TRBV10-3 and TRBJ1-2; D is unclear. V lost 3 bases to trimming and J lost 0 bases, with 8 bases between them. Germline CDR1 is ENHRY and CDR2 is SYGVKD. The CDR3 contains 14 residues. The CDR3 sequence is CAISDKGANYGYTF. In nucleotides, the CDR3 is TGTGCCATCAGTGATAAGGGAGCTAACTATGGCTACACCTTC.

The rearrangement uses TRBV7-8 and TRBJ2-6; 7 positions agree with TRBD2. The germline V gene has CDR1 SGHVS and CDR2 FQNEAQ. The trim removed 1 base at V and 3 bases at J, leaving 6 bases unmatched. This CDR3 has 17 residues. The CDR3 DNA reads TGTGCCAGCAGCTTAGTGGGGAGGGGTCTTGGGGCCAACGTCCTGACTTTC. Amino acid sequence: CASSLVGRGLGANVLTF.

The CDR3 protein is CASSHGQGAGELFF. The CDR3 DNA sequence: TGCGCCAGCAGCCACGGACAGGGGGCCGGGGAGCTGTTTTTT. The genes are TRBV4-1 and TRBJ2-2; 10 bases map to TRBD1. Germline CDR1 is MGHRA and CDR2 is YSYEKL. The trim removed 3 bases at V and 6 bases at J, leaving 1 base unmatched. The CDR3 totals 14 residues.

The chain couples TRBV5-6 to TRBJ2-7; 10 nucleotides match TRBD2. V shed 4 bases, J shed 4 bases, and the junction held 5 bases outside the gene matches. Germline V gene data show CDR1 as SGHDT and CDR2 as YYEEEE. The CDR3 is made up of 14 amino acids. The CDR3 nucleotides read TGTGCCAGCAGCCCCGGACTAGCGGCATACGAGCAGTACTTC. It yields the protein CASSPGLAAYEQYF.

The chain combines TRBV6-5 with TRBJ2-5; D may be TRBD1 (5 bases). The CDR3 is 15 amino acids. The germline V gene has CDR1 MNHEY and CDR2 SVGAGI. With 2 bases removed from V and 5 bases from J, the gap between germline ends came to 15 bases. Here the CDR3 reads CASSYGTGLRETQYF. For the CDR3, the DNA is TGTGCCAGCAGTTACGGAACAGGATTACGGGAGACCCAGTACTTC.

This clone was picked up a small number of times. The chain combines TRBV20-1 with TRBJ2-1; no reliable D call. The CDR3 has 11 amino acids. Deletions cut 3 bases from V and 8 bases from J, with 8 bases between. Germline CDR1 is DFQATT and CDR2 is SNEGSKA (reference sequence). This CDR3 is CSASRFDEQFF. In DNA, the CDR3 is TGCAGTGCTAGTCGTTTTGATGAGCAGTTCTTC.

This chain uses TRBV9 with TRBJ2-3; 8 bases are a match to TRBD2. The germline V gene encodes CDR1 SGDLS and CDR2 YYNGEE. After removal of 0 bases from V and 5 bases from J, the junction contained 8 bases not matched to a gene. The CDR3 loop spans 16 amino acids. CDR3: CASSVAGGLVEDTQYF. CDR3 bases: TGTGCCAGCAGCGTAGCTGGGGGACTAGTAGAAGATACGCAGTATTTT.

The chain has TRBV19 and TRBJ2-7, with a tentative D call TRBD2 (6 bases). CDR3 size: 14 residues. Germline values: CDR1 LNHDA, CDR2 SQIVND (reference sequence). Trimming took 1 base from V and 2 from J, leaving 9 bases between them. DNA for the CDR3: TGTGCCAGTAGTATAGTACCGGGGGCCTACGAGCAGTACTTC. This codes for CASSIVPGAYEQYF.

This clone was recorded only once. Here the CDR3 DNA reads TGCGCCAGCAGCCCCACGGGACAGAGGGGATATGGCTACACCTTC. It specifies CASSPTGQRGYGYTF. The chain is built from TRBV5-1 and TRBJ1-2; 7 bases agree with TRBD1. V was clipped by 4 bases and J by 5 bases; unmatched bases: 11. The germline V gene encodes CDR1 SGHRS and CDR2 YFSETQ. The CDR3 is made up of 15 amino acids.

The V gene is TRBV7-3, the J gene TRBJ1-6; the D is unclear. V lost 2 bases to trimming and J lost 2 bases, with 7 bases between them. CDR1 and CDR2 from the germline V gene are SGHTA and FQGTGA. This CDR3 region has 15 residues. CDR3 nucleotides: TGTGCCAGCAGCTTAGGAGGGCCCTATAATTCACCCCTCCACTTT. This codes for CASSLGGPYNSPLHF.

This clone was found once. The sample has other DNA sequences that encode this CDR3 too. This chain joins TRBV2 and TRBJ1-4; 8 nucleotides align to TRBD1. The CDR3 totals 15 residues. V lost 6 bases to trimming and J lost 4 bases; unmatched junction nucleotides: 7. Germline V gene sequence: CDR1 SNHLY, CDR2 FYNNEI. The CDR3, as DNA: TGTGCCAGCAGGGGAGACAGGGGTGATAATGAAAAACTGTTTTTT. Translating it yields CASRGDRGDNEKLFF.

This rearrangement joins TRBV5-1 to TRBJ1-1; D is unresolved. CDR3 length: 15 residues. The germline CDR1 and CDR2 sequences are SGHRS and YFSETQ. The V gene lost 3 bases and the J gene lost 0 bases, with 12 bases spanning the gap. In nucleotides, the CDR3 is TGCGCCAGCAGCTCTCTCGGGATACTGAACACTGAAGCTTTCTTT. Translated: CASSSLGILNTEAFF.

The chain employs TRBV5-1 and TRBJ2-7; D may be TRBD1 (6 bases). V was cut by 4 bases and J by 3 bases, with 17 bases left in between. In germline, CDR1 is SGHRS, CDR2 YFSETQ. The CDR3 has 15 amino acids. This CDR3 reads CASSPLTGRIYEQYF. The DNA of the CDR3 is TGCGCCAGCAGCCCTTTGACAGGCCGCATCTACGAGCAGTACTTC.

The chain joins TRBV5-8 to TRBJ2-3; no clear D. V shed 4 bases and J shed 4 bases, with 13 bases lying between them. The CDR3 extends over 14 amino acids. The V gene's germline CDR1 is SGHTS and CDR2 YDEGEE. CDR3 sequence: CASSAVPSADTQYF. DNA of the CDR3: TGTGCCAGCAGCGCGGTCCCAAGCGCAGATACGCAGTATTTT.

A word on this clone: The junction departs from the called germline gene at one end, perhaps through a read error. This chain links TRBV7-7 with TRBJ2-2; tentatively, D is TRBD2 (6 bases). CDR3 size: 14 residues. The germline CDR1 and CDR2 sequences are SSHAT and FNYEAQ (reference sequence). The CDR3 region is CASSLVPGTGELFF. CDR3 coding DNA: TGTGCTAGCAGCTTAGTTCCAGGGACTGGGGAGCTGTTTTTT.

The chain employs TRBV9 and TRBJ2-5; a weak D match, TRBD2 (6 bases). Trimming cost V 3 bases and J 3 bases, with 9 bases left between them. The CDR3 totals 13 residues. From germline, CDR1 is SGDLS and CDR2 YYNGEE. The CDR3 DNA is TGTGCCAGCAGCGATAGCGGAGAAGAGACCCAGTACTTC. Residues: CASSDSGEETQYF.

The V call is TRBV11-2, the J call TRBJ1-6; 12 nucleotides align to TRBD1. V trimming: 6 bases; J trimming: 9 bases; junction bases outside the gene matches: 3. The CDR3 loop spans 14 amino acids. CDR1 and CDR2 (germline): SGHAT, FQNNGV. The CDR3 loop reads CASSRDRGLSPLHF. For the CDR3, the DNA is TGTGCCAGCAGTCGGGACAGGGGGCTTTCACCCCTCCACTTT.

A remark on this clone: This specimen includes other DNA sequences encoding the same CDR3. V usage is TRBV29-1 and J usage is TRBJ1-2, with 8 bases lining up with TRBD1. V dropped 4 bases and J dropped 2; count of bases not matched to a gene: 0. Germline V gene lookup returns CDR1 SQVTM and CDR2 ANQGSEA. The CDR3 loop spans 12 amino acids. The CDR3 here is CSVGQGNYGYTF. DNA for the CDR3: TGCAGCGTTGGACAGGGGAACTATGGCTACACCTTC.

The V gene is TRBV19, the J gene TRBJ2-7; possible D gene TRBD2, 6 bases. The CDR3 runs 15 residues. Germline-derived CDR1 and CDR2 are LNHDA and SQIVND (reference sequence). V was trimmed by 3 bases and J by 5 bases, leaving 17 bases between them. The CDR3 DNA sequence: TGTGCCAGTAGTATCCGGCGGGGCCCTAGGGACGAGCAGTACTTC. Its translation: CASSIRRGPRDEQYF.

The chain uses TRBV28 and TRBJ2-1; D perhaps matches TRBD2 (5 bases). From germline, CDR1 is MDHEN and CDR2 SYDVKM. This CDR3 comprises 14 residues. Trimming took 3 bases from V and 6 from J, leaving 12 bases between them. The CDR3 bases are TGTGCCAGCAGTTTTAGTTCGGAGGCCAATGAGCAGTTCTTC. Its translation: CASSFSSEANEQFF.

In its sample, this clone was seen once. J is TRBJ1-5 and V is TRBV15; weak D call: TRBD1 (5 bases). CDR1 LNHNV and CDR2 YYDKDF come from the germline V gene (reference sequence). The CDR3 spans 13 residues. Trimming removed 5 bases at V and 11 bases at J, with 16 bases between. The CDR3 nucleotides read TGTGCCACCAGCTACGCGACGGGGGAATCCCAGCATTTT. The encoded protein is CATSYATGESQHF.

J is TRBJ1-5 and V is TRBV12-5; D is undetermined. The germline V gene has CDR1 LGHNT and CDR2 FRNRAP. With 0 bases removed from V and 7 bases from J, the gap between germline ends came to 7 bases. CDR3 length: 13 amino acids. The CDR3 here is CASGLVGRQPQHF. CDR3 sequence (DNA): TGTGCTAGTGGTTTGGTGGGGAGGCAGCCCCAGCATTTT.

The V call is TRBV6-1, the J call TRBJ1-2; D gene uncertain. The CDR3 is 13 residues long. The germline V gene has CDR1 MNHNS and CDR2 SASEGT. Between the trimmed V and J ends, which lost 5 bases and 3 bases, there was a span of 10 bases. The CDR3 spells CASSLNSYYGYTF. The CDR3 nucleotides read TGTGCCAGCAGTCTAAACAGCTACTATGGCTACACCTTC.

The CDR3 loop is CASREREGPLSYNEQFF. The CDR3 DNA reads TGCGCCAGCAGAGAGCGGGAGGGCCCTCTGTCCTACAATGAGCAGTTCTTC. This chain joins TRBV5-1 and TRBJ2-1; 10 nucleotides line up with TRBD2. The CDR3 loop spans 17 amino acids. With V trimmed by 5 bases and J by 1 base, 9 bases remained unmatched. The germline CDR1 and CDR2 sequences are SGHRS and YFSETQ.